This T cell receptor beta chain was captured in a study of cytomegalovirus exposure and HLA in healthy donors. V was clipped by 5 bases and J by 2 bases; unmatched bases: 13. CDR3 length equals 19 residues. Per germline, CDR1 MNHEY and CDR2 SMNVEV (reference sequence). Study findings and constraints: An analysis done earlier found most TCR beta V segments productive about 90% or about 30% of the time. In a later analysis, TCR association rates varied by HLA locus: DRB1 most, HLA-C fewest.

Primers for the PCR totalled 60 Vbeta and 13 Jbeta. Per the original methods: Among the unique TCR beta chains that a later analysis counted, around 82 million in all, 10 million to 13 million were shared. Libraries were prepared by immunoSEQ multiplex PCR; TCRdb keeps only in-frame clonotypes and omits some of them. The V and J calls and clone size are taken from that table; D and trimming were inferred from the DNA. The sample includes fewer than 350,000 clones, around 90% seen only once; the top ten take roughly 2.1%. Points on this clone: The antigen is not known.

The gene calls are TRBV27 and TRBJ1-3; 12 bases map to TRBD1. Specimen: PBMCs. The source is a woman between 18 and 30 years old in good health and CMV-seronegative. CDR3 nucleotide sequence: TGTGCCAGCAGTCCCCGAGGGACAGGGGGCCTTTTACCTGGAAACACCATATATTTT. It translates to CASSPRGTGGLLPGNTIYF.